These 28 T cell receptor beta chains came from one sample sequenced in a study of identical twins (dated by TCRdb to 2016 to 2017). The library was made by 5' RACE. The instrument was an Illumina HiSeq 2000. The public reads were reanalyzed by TCRdb: fastp trimming at Q25, MiXCR alignment, in-frame beta chains only. Every CDR3 protein is listed once, alongside the most common genes and DNA of its rows. The sample table lists around 1.7 million distinct CDR3 sequences, around 33% of them with a count of one. The top ten clonotypes cover more than 0.25% of the sample. Sequencing was performed on cord blood. The receptors stem from a newborn girl in good health.

CDR3 nucleotide sequence: TGCGCCAGCAGCCAAGAGGGTGGGGTGAATGAAAAACTGTTTTTT. Its protein is CASSQEGGVNEKLFF. The chain joins TRBV5-1 to TRBJ1-4; no definite D call. CDR3 length equals 15 residues. V lost 4 bases and J 5 bases, leaving 15 bases between the germline ends. The germline CDR1 and CDR2 sequences are SGHRS and YFSETQ. Supplemented by reference TRBV5-1 and TRBJ1-4, the full variable domain reads KAGVTQTPRYLIKTRGQQVTLSCSPISGHRSVSWYQQTPGQGLQFLFEYFSETQRNKGNFPGRFSGRQFSNSRSEMNVSTLELGDSALYLCASSQEGGVNEKLFFGSGTQLSVL.

Comments on this clonotype: A much larger clonotype is one base distant, so this may be a read error. This sequence joins TRBV12-3 or TRBV12-4 and TRBJ2-4, with D perhaps matching TRBD2 (6 bases). Gene TRBJ2-7 matches the end of the DNA better, so the J call may be wrong. CDR3 size: 12 residues. In nucleotides, the CDR3 is TGTGCCAGCAGTCCTAGCGCCTGCGAGCAGTACTTC. It yields the protein CASSPSACEQYF.

This chain uses TRBV20-1 with TRBJ2-7; perhaps TRBD2 as D (6 bases). V lost 6 bases and J 1 base, leaving 19 bases between the germline ends. CDR3 length: 15 residues. Per germline, CDR1 DFQATT and CDR2 SNEGSKA (reference sequence). CDR3 sequence (DNA): TGCAGTGCACGTACGGACTACCACCTTTCCTACGAGCAGTACTTC. It codes for CSARTDYHLSYEQYF.

The chain recombines TRBV10-3 with TRBJ1-4; no clear D gene. The CDR3 spans 13 residues. Germline lookup yields CDR1 ENHRY and CDR2 SYGVKD. V lost 8 bases and J lost 7, with 14 bases in between. CDR3 loop: CAIGKESLEKLFF. For the CDR3, the DNA is TGTGCCATCGGGAAGGAGTCGCTTGAAAAACTGTTTTTT.

This clonotype was picked up a small number of times. The rearrangement joins TRBV6-6 to TRBJ1-2, with D perhaps TRBD1 (5 bases). The CDR3 consists of 14 residues. Per the germline V gene, CDR1 is MNHNY and CDR2 is SVGAGI (reference sequence). V was shortened by 0 bases and J by 6 bases, with 11 bases between the two germline ends. The DNA for the CDR3 is TGTGCCAGCAGTTACTCTACGGGGGTAGATGGCTACACCTTC. Protein: CASSYSTGVDGYTF.

This clonotype was seen many times. The V gene is TRBV21-1, the J gene TRBJ2-3; whether TRBD2, the table's D call, matches the DNA was not checked. TRBV21-1 is recorded as a pseudogene. This CDR3 comprises 17 residues. CDR3 sequence: CASSKKELAGGRDTQYF. In DNA form, the CDR3 reads TGTGCCAGCAGCAAGAAGGAACTAGCGGGGGGGCGAGATACGCAGTATTTT.

The J gene is TRBJ1-3, the V gene TRBV9, with D maybe TRBD1 (5 bases). Trimming pared 5 bases from V and 1 base from J, leaving 19 bases between. Germline V gene data show CDR1 as SGDLS and CDR2 as YYNGEE. The CDR3 has 17 amino acids. CDR3 sequence (DNA): TGTGCCAGCAGTCCTAGACGGGGCGGAGTATCTGGAAACACCATATATTTT. Translating gives CASSPRRGGVSGNTIYF.

The CDR3 reads CATSDTPDRAPYNEQYF. Here the CDR3 DNA reads TGTGCCACCAGTGATACCCCGGACAGGGCCCCCTACAATGAGCAGTACTTC. The chain carries TRBV24-1 and TRBJ2-1, with 8 bases matching TRBD1. The DNA end is a closer match to TRBJ2-7, so the J assignment may be wrong. The CDR3 is 17 residues long. CDR1 and CDR2 from the germline V gene are KGHDR and SFDVKD.

This rearrangement joins TRBV11-3 to TRBJ2-1; 8 bases align to TRBD2. The V gene end was trimmed by 5 bases and the J gene end by 6 bases; junction bases not matched to a gene: 12. The V gene's germline CDR1 is SGHNT and CDR2 YENEEA. The CDR3 is made up of 16 amino acids. The CDR3 here is CASSDKRAGAGNEQFF. CDR3 DNA sequence: TGTGCCAGCAGCGACAAAAGAGCGGGAGCTGGCAATGAGCAGTTCTTC.

The sample holds a few counts of this clonotype. V and J are TRBV10-1 and TRBJ2-4; unclear D gene. The CDR3 is 15 amino acids. From germline, CDR1 is WNHNN and CDR2 SYGVQD (reference sequence). V lost 4 bases, J lost 0 bases, and 10 bases lay in between. CDR3 sequence reads: CASSGCLQAKNIQYF. The CDR3 DNA is TGCGCCAGCAGTGGTTGCTTACAAGCCAAAAACATTCAGTACTTC.

Comments on this clonotype: The conserved final phenylalanine or tryptophan is absent from the CDR3, which likely points to a read error. The chain combines TRBV7-9 with TRBJ2-1, with 7 bases identical to TRBD2. Unmatched junction bases numbered 6, after V lost 8 bases and J lost 5 bases. Germline V gene data show CDR1 as SEHNR and CDR2 as FQNEAQ (reference sequence). The CDR3 is 13 residues long. The CDR3 sequence is CASVASGNNEQFL. CDR3 sequence (DNA): TGTGCCAGCGTCGCTAGCGGTAACAATGAGCAGTTCTTG.

The J gene is TRBJ1-1, the V gene TRBV12-3 or TRBV12-4; D ambiguous. This CDR3 spans 16 amino acids. Trimming removed 1 base at V and 1 base at J, with 13 bases between. CDR3 sequence (DNA): TGTGCCAGCAGTTTAGTTAAGACTCTACCGAACACTGAAGCTTTCTTT. Protein sequence: CASSLVKTLPNTEAFF.

The CDR3 nucleotides are TGTGCCAGCAGTGACCGGGCCGCTTTCTTT. This codes for CASSDRAAFF. This chain uses TRBV28 with TRBJ1-1; D gene unclear. Per germline, CDR1 MDHEN and CDR2 SYDVKM. The CDR3 is 10 amino acids. V lost 5 bases and J lost 11, with 9 bases in between.

V is TRBV20-1 and J is TRBJ1-2, with D tentatively TRBD1 (6 bases). Germline CDR1 and CDR2: DFQATT and SNEGSKA (reference sequence). This CDR3 contains 12 residues. V dropped 0 bases and J dropped 7 bases, with 9 bases sitting between them. The DNA of the CDR3 is TGCAGTGCTAGAGAAACAGGGTTTGGCTACACCTTC. Translated, it gives CSARETGFGYTF.

In the case of this clonotype: A read error may account for a junction end that differs from germline. This CDR3 reads CASSWGGADAQYF. The CDR3 DNA is TGTGCCAGCAGTTGGGGGGGAGCAGATGCGCAGTATTTT. The chain has TRBV12-3 or TRBV12-4 and TRBJ2-3, with 7 bases that match TRBD2. The CDR3 loop spans 13 amino acids.

This clonotype was detected a few times. V usage is TRBV20-1 and J usage is TRBJ2-3; D might be TRBD2 (7 bases). Trimming took 6 bases from V and 2 from J, leaving 18 bases between them. CDR1 and CDR2 (germline): DFQATT, SNEGSKA (reference sequence). The CDR3 loop spans 15 amino acids. The CDR3 DNA reads TGCAGTGCCGAGACCCTGCGGGGGCCCACAGATACGCAGTATTTT. Translated, it gives CSAETLRGPTDTQYF.

This clonotype showed up just a few times. The V and J genes are TRBV10-3 and TRBJ2-7, with 13 bases lining up with TRBD2. The germline V gene encodes CDR1 ENHRY and CDR2 SYGVKD. Unmatched junction bases numbered 4, after V lost 4 bases and J lost 1 base. The CDR3 sequence is 16 residues long. The CDR3 is CAISGLTSGGSYEQYF. The CDR3 DNA reads as TGTGCCATCAGTGGCCTGACTAGCGGGGGGTCCTACGAGCAGTACTTC.

This clonotype was observed a handful of times. V is TRBV4-1 and J is TRBJ1-4; D might be TRBD1 (5 bases). V lost 1 base to trimming and J lost 0 bases, with 12 bases between them. This CDR3 region has 17 residues. Per germline, CDR1 MGHRA and CDR2 YSYEKL. CDR3 DNA: TGCGCCAGCAGCCAAGGCCCAGGACAATCAACTAATGAAAAACTGTTTTTT. Translated: CASSQGPGQSTNEKLFF.

V is TRBV5-1 and J is TRBJ1-2, with a tentative D call TRBD1 (5 bases). Trimming cost V 4 bases and J 1 base, with 20 bases left between them. This CDR3 is 17 amino acids long. Germline assignment: CDR1 SGHRS and CDR2 YFSETQ. The CDR3 spells CASSQDEGIRVNYGYTF. CDR3 coding DNA: TGCGCCAGCAGCCAGGATGAGGGGATACGAGTTAACTATGGCTACACCTTC.

The rearrangement uses TRBV27 and TRBJ2-4; 9 positions agree with TRBD2. The DNA end lines up better with TRBJ2-7; the J call may be wrong. The CDR3 extends over 15 amino acids. CDR1 is MNHEY, CDR2 SMNVEV, per germline (reference sequence). The CDR3 region has the DNA TGTGCCAGCAGTTTAGGCGGGACTAGCCACTACGAGCAGTACTTC. Its protein product is CASSLGGTSHYEQYF.

The rearrangement uses TRBV5-1 and TRBJ1-6, with D tentatively TRBD1 (5 bases). This CDR3 contains 14 residues. Germline V gene lookup returns CDR1 SGHRS and CDR2 YFSETQ. Trimming removed 6 bases at V and 8 bases at J, with 15 bases between. CDR3 in amino acids: CASTSDGGDSPLHF. CDR3 bases: TGCGCCAGCACCTCCGATGGGGGGGATTCACCCCTCCACTTT.

Of note for this clonotype: The final CDR3 position lacks the conserved phenylalanine or tryptophan, pointing to a likely read error. This chain uses TRBV2 with TRBJ2-1; TRBD2 matches at 8 bases. This CDR3 spans 16 amino acids. V was clipped by 5 bases and J by 2 bases; unmatched bases: 8. Germline V gives CDR1 SNHLY, CDR2 FYNNEI. CDR3 in amino acids: CASSSKIAGTYNEQFV. DNA for the CDR3: TGTGCCAGCAGTTCCAAAATAGCGGGGACCTACAATGAGCAGTTCGTC.

The V gene is TRBV6-5, the J gene TRBJ1-1, with a possible D match to TRBD1 (5 bases). The V end lost 8 bases, the J end lost 5 bases, and 12 bases lay between the germline ends. In germline, CDR1 is MNHEY, CDR2 SVGAGI. The CDR3 consists of 12 residues. The CDR3: CASSWGRTEAFF. The CDR3 nucleotides are TGTGCCAGCTCATGGGGCAGGACTGAAGCTTTCTTT.

The chain combines TRBV9 with TRBJ2-7; no definite D call. The J call could be wrong; TRBJ2-5 is a better fit for the DNA end. CDR1 and CDR2 (germline): SGDLS, YYNGEE. This CDR3 is 15 amino acids long. The DNA for the CDR3 is TGTGCCAGCAGCGTAGGGACCTCAATAGGGGAGACCCAGTACTTC. Encoded protein: CASSVGTSIGETQYF.

The genes are TRBV9 and TRBJ2-1; a weak D match, TRBD2 (5 bases). This CDR3 has 13 amino acids. V lost 6 bases to trimming and J lost 10 bases, with 17 bases between them. Germline CDR1 is SGDLS and CDR2 is YYNGEE. This chain's CDR3 is CASNPSDSWEQFF. CDR3 sequence (DNA): TGTGCCAGCAACCCATCGGACTCGTGGGAGCAGTTCTTC.

Of note for this clonotype: Germline and junction disagree at one end, which may indicate a read error. The chain recombines TRBV6-2 or TRBV6-3 with TRBJ2-2; 16 positions agree with TRBD2. CDR3 length equals 18 residues. From germline, CDR1 is MNHEY and CDR2 SVGEGT. CDR3 nucleotide sequence: TGTGCCAGCATTTACGGGACTAGCGGGGGGGATGACACCGGGGAGCTGTTTTTT. Protein sequence: CASIYGTSGGDDTGELFF.

This clonotype has only a few counts. J is TRBJ2-3 and V is TRBV20-1, with 12 bases identical to TRBD2. The CDR3 spans 15 residues. Germline V CDR1 and CDR2: DFQATT, SNEGSKA (reference sequence). V shed 3 bases and J 6 bases; nucleotides not matched to a gene: 7. The chain's CDR3 is CSASRGLAGTDTQYF. DNA of the CDR3: TGCAGTGCTAGTCGCGGACTAGCGGGGACCGATACGCAGTATTTT.

Turning to this clonotype: The junction departs from the called germline gene at one end, perhaps through a read error. The V gene is TRBV4-2, the J gene TRBJ2-1; 7 bases agree with TRBD2. CDR1 LGHNA and CDR2 YNFKEQ come from the germline V gene. The CDR3 contains 17 residues. The CDR3 reads CASSPTRNPSGYNERFF. The CDR3 coding sequence is TGTGCCAGCAGCCCAACTAGGAATCCTAGCGGCTACAATGAGCGGTTCTTC.